The 22 T cell receptor beta chains in this list originate from one sample, sequenced in a study of blood T cell repertoires in COVID-19. The assay was immunoSEQ multiplex PCR, and TCRdb's table has in-frame clones only and misses some. Altogether about 260,000 clones are present, around 87% being singletons, with the ten largest covering 2% to 3%. Specimen: peripheral blood. The receptor set was obtained from a woman between 50 and 59 years old with acute or convalescent COVID-19.

This sequence joins TRBV7-9 and TRBJ2-7, with TRBD2 identical over 10 bases. The CDR3 runs 15 residues. Germline loops: CDR1 SEHNR, CDR2 FQNEAQ (reference sequence). V trimming: 3 bases; J trimming: 5 bases; junction bases outside the gene matches: 7. The CDR3 here is CASSFSSGSLHEQYF. The CDR3 bases are TGTGCCAGCAGCTTTTCTAGCGGGAGTCTACACGAGCAGTACTTC. Looking up the rest from reference TRBV7-9 and TRBJ2-7 gives the full variable domain: DTGVSQNPRHKITKRGQNVTFRCDPISEHNRLYWYRQTLGQGPEFLTYFQNEAQLEKSRLLSDRFSAERPKGSFSTLEIQRTEQGDSAMYLCASSFSSGSLHEQYFGPGTRLTVT.

The V gene is TRBV25-1, the J gene TRBJ1-6, with TRBD1 matching 9 bases. The CDR3 extends over 18 amino acids. Germline CDR1 and CDR2: MGHDK and SYGVNS. The V gene end was trimmed by 3 bases and the J gene end by 2 bases; junction bases not matched to a gene: 8. The CDR3 is CASSDTIRDRAYNSPLHF. For the CDR3, the DNA is TGTGCCAGCAGTGATACTATCCGGGACAGGGCCTATAATTCACCCCTCCACTTT.

CDR3 loop: CASSEAQGENYGYTF. The CDR3 DNA follows: TGTGCCAGCAGTGAAGCACAGGGTGAGAACTATGGCTACACCTTC. The V gene is TRBV6-1, the J gene TRBJ1-2; weak D call: TRBD1 (6 bases). This CDR3 spans 15 amino acids. V was pared by 0 bases and J by 2 bases, with 10 bases between. Germline V gives CDR1 MNHNS, CDR2 SASEGT.

The V call is TRBV6-5, the J call TRBJ1-4, with TRBD1 matching 8 bases. Germline V gives CDR1 MNHEY, CDR2 SVGAGI. V gave up 5 bases and J gave up 7 bases; unmatched junction bases: 6. This CDR3 region has 14 residues. The CDR3 sequence is CASSLSRGLEKLFF. Here the CDR3 DNA reads TGTGCCAGCAGTCTGTCCAGGGGGCTTGAAAAACTGTTTTTT.

The chain links TRBV25-1 to TRBJ1-2; D is possibly TRBD1 (5 bases). Germline CDR1 MGHDK, CDR2 SYGVNS. Between the trimmed V and J ends, which lost 7 bases and 4 bases, there was a span of 19 bases. The CDR3 runs 15 residues. The CDR3 reads CASTSGAGSGYGYTF. CDR3 in DNA: TGTGCCAGCACAAGCGGGGCAGGGTCGGGCTATGGCTACACCTTC.

The chain combines TRBV29-1 with TRBJ1-2, with 7 nucleotides matching TRBD1. There are 15 residues in the CDR3. Per germline, CDR1 SQVTM and CDR2 ANQGSEA. Germline trimming cut 7 bases from V and 8 bases from J; bases unmatched to any gene: 19. The CDR3 protein is CSAVLTGQAVRGYTF. The CDR3 DNA is TGCAGCGCGGTGCTTACTGGACAGGCGGTAAGAGGCTACACCTTC.

Points on this clone: The same CDR3 is also encoded by other DNA sequences in this sample. This chain uses TRBV29-1 with TRBJ1-3; no clear D gene. This CDR3 region has 14 residues. V was pared by 7 bases and J by 5 bases, with 18 bases between. Germline-derived CDR1 and CDR2 are SQVTM and ANQGSEA. The CDR3 sequence: CSAAKAGNRNTIYF. Written as DNA, the CDR3 is TGCAGCGCCGCCAAGGCAGGAAATCGAAACACCATATATTTT.

V and J are TRBV28 and TRBJ1-3; 9 bases map to TRBD1. The CDR3 covers 16 residues. CDR1 and CDR2 (germline): MDHEN, SYDVKM. J gave up 4 bases and V 3 bases, and 7 bases lay outside the gene matches. CDR3 DNA sequence: TGTGCCAGCAGTTTGGTGCGGGACAGGGTAGGAAACACCATATATTTT. Protein product: CASSLVRDRVGNTIYF. The variable domain in full, with the rest retrieved from reference TRBV28 and TRBJ1-3, is DVKVTQSSRYLVKRTGEKVFLECVQDMDHENMFWYRQDPGLGLRLIYFSYDVKMKEKGDIPEGYSVSREKKERFSLILESASTNQTSMYLCASSLVRDRVGNTIYFGEGSWLTVV.

The rearrangement uses TRBV19 and TRBJ2-5, with 9 nucleotides matching TRBD1. J was trimmed by 4 bases and V by 6 bases; bases with no gene match: 3. Looked up from germline, CDR1 is LNHDA and CDR2 is SQIVND (reference sequence). The CDR3 covers 13 residues. The CDR3 here is CASRKDRGETQYF. CDR3 bases: TGTGCCAGTAGAAAGGACAGGGGAGAGACCCAGTACTTC.

The chain couples TRBV7-3 to TRBJ1-5, with D perhaps TRBD1 (6 bases). V was shortened by 3 bases and J by 2 bases, with 8 bases between the two germline ends. The CDR3 has 14 residues. The V gene's germline CDR1 is SGHTA and CDR2 FQGTGA. Here the CDR3 reads CASSLWTGNQPQHF. DNA for the CDR3: TGTGCCAGCAGCTTGTGGACAGGCAATCAGCCCCAGCATTTT.

The J gene is TRBJ1-4, the V gene TRBV5-8, with TRBD1 identical over 7 bases. V gave up 7 bases and J gave up 7 bases; unmatched junction bases: 10. The CDR3 contains 14 residues. Germline V gene data show CDR1 as SGHTS and CDR2 as YDEGEE. The CDR3 DNA reads TGTGCCAGCGGCATGACAGGGCTAGTTGAAAAACTGTTTTTT. Translated, it gives CASGMTGLVEKLFF.

The chain uses TRBV6-2 or TRBV6-3 and TRBJ2-7; D is perhaps TRBD2 (5 bases). The CDR3 length is 15 residues. From germline, CDR1 is MNHEY and CDR2 SVGEGT. Trimming took 6 bases from V and 2 from J, leaving 17 bases between them. In DNA form, the CDR3 reads TGTGCCAGCAGCACATGGGAGAACTTTACCTACGAGCAGTACTTC. Its protein product is CASSTWENFTYEQYF.

This clone occurred a few times. The chain joins TRBV11-2 to TRBJ2-1; TRBD2 aligns across 7 bases. V lost 4 bases, J lost 2 bases, and 8 bases stayed unmatched. This CDR3 comprises 16 residues. CDR1 is SGHAT, CDR2 FQNNGV, per germline. For the CDR3, the DNA is TGTGCCAGCAGCTCCTCTTTAGCGGGCCCCTACAATGAGCAGTTCTTC. Protein: CASSSSLAGPYNEQFF.

This sequence joins TRBV6-5 and TRBJ1-3, with D uncertain. Trimming left V 6 bases short and J 4 bases short, with 7 bases between. The CDR3 loop spans 12 amino acids. CDR1 is MNHEY and CDR2 is SVGAGI in the germline V gene. CDR3 sequence: CASRESGNTIYF. Written as DNA, the CDR3 is TGTGCCAGCAGGGAGAGCGGAAACACCATATATTTT.

The V call is TRBV20-1, the J call TRBJ1-2; D call uncertain. With 6 bases removed from V and 3 bases from J, the gap between germline ends came to 5 bases. From germline, CDR1 is DFQATT and CDR2 SNEGSKA (reference sequence). This CDR3 is 10 amino acids long. The CDR3 reads CSAGDYGYTF. CDR3 DNA sequence: TGCAGTGCGGGAGACTATGGCTACACCTTC.

V is TRBV18 and J is TRBJ2-1; maybe TRBD2 (5 bases). From germline, CDR1 is KGHSH and CDR2 LQKENI. The CDR3 extends over 17 amino acids. Between the trimmed V and J ends, which lost 1 base and 5 bases, there was a span of 18 bases. DNA for the CDR3: TGTGCCAGCTCACCACTGATGATCGGGGTCGTCCACAATGAGCAGTTCTTC. The encoded protein is CASSPLMIGVVHNEQFF.

The chain recombines TRBV7-2 with TRBJ1-1; 7 bases map to TRBD1. Germline V gene lookup returns CDR1 SGHTA and CDR2 FQGNSA. With V trimmed by 1 base and J by 1 base, 3 bases remained unmatched. The CDR3 covers 15 residues. CDR3 region: CASSLVAGGNTEAFF. CDR3 DNA: TGTGCCAGCAGCTTAGTGGCAGGGGGGAACACTGAAGCTTTCTTT.

The V gene is TRBV2, the J gene TRBJ1-5; possibly TRBD1 for D (6 bases). The germline CDR1 and CDR2 sequences are SNHLY and FYNNEI. This CDR3 is built from 18 residues. Trimming took 1 base from V and 2 from J, leaving 18 bases between them. This chain's CDR3 is CASSEVSGAPWGNQPQHF. In nucleotides, the CDR3 is TGTGCCAGCAGTGAAGTTTCAGGGGCGCCTTGGGGCAATCAGCCCCAGCATTTT. The entire variable domain, with the rest obtained from reference TRBV2 and TRBJ1-5, is as follows: EPEVTQTPSHQVTQMGQEVILRCVPISNHLYFYWYRQILGQKVEFLVSFYNNEISEKSEIFDDQFSVERPDGSNFTLKIRSTKLEDSAMYFCASSEVSGAPWGNQPQHFGDGTRLSIL.

This chain links TRBV6-1 with TRBJ2-3; possible D gene TRBD2, 5 bases. CDR3 size: 16 residues. From germline, CDR1 is MNHNS and CDR2 SASEGT. V lost 2 bases and J lost 2, with 14 bases in between. The CDR3 region has the DNA TGTGCCAGCAGTGAATCAGCGGCGCATGTCACAGATACGCAGTATTTT. Translated, it gives CASSESAAHVTDTQYF.

The chain carries TRBV15 and TRBJ2-3, with TRBD1 matching over 8 bases. Germline V gives CDR1 LNHNV, CDR2 YYDKDF (reference sequence). This CDR3 has 16 amino acids. Losses at the gene ends were 5 bases for V and 1 base for J; bases not matched to a gene: 8. CDR3 sequence (DNA): TGTGCCACCAGCGGCAGGGGGCTGGGAGGCACAGATACGCAGTATTTT. Protein: CATSGRGLGGTDTQYF.

This chain's CDR3 is CAISESRQTNGAFF. CDR3 bases: TGTGCCATCAGTGAGTCAAGGCAGACCAACGGGGCTTTCTTT. The V gene is TRBV10-3, the J gene TRBJ1-1; D not resolved. The germline CDR1 and CDR2 sequences are ENHRY and SYGVKD. CDR3 length equals 14 residues. Trimming took off 0 bases at V and 11 bases at J, with 16 bases between the two ends.

The gene calls are TRBV30 and TRBJ2-3, with 11 positions matching TRBD2. V shed 7 bases and J 2 bases; nucleotides not matched to a gene: 8. The CDR3 is 15 residues long. Germline loops: CDR1 GTSNPN, CDR2 SVGIG (reference sequence). The DNA of the CDR3 is TGTGCCTCCCAAGGGACTAGCGGCCCCACAGATACGCAGTATTTT. Translation gives CASQGTSGPTDTQYF.